This T cell receptor beta chain was observed in a study of T cell repertoires in cytomegalovirus infection (dated by TCRdb to about 2019). About the study as a whole: Donor HLA type was relevant to the analysis, as public TCR beta signatures indicated carriage of CMV infection together with the matching HLA type. General findings and caveats noted by the study authors: In the ex vivo response, HLA-C-restricted CMV-specific TCR beta clonotypes were dominant, and in two of eight donors the single most frequent clonotype came from this HLA-C-restricted group. In both this cohort and an independent cohort of more than 350 donors, the cumulative frequency of public TCR beta family members distinguished carriers of CMV infection plus the relevant HLA type.

CDR1 and CDR2 (SGDLS, YYNGEE) derive from the germline V gene. Including cysteine and phenylalanine, the CDR3 has 16 amino acids. Solely the CDR3 DNA is kept, with 48 bases framed from the first base. Trimming leaves V shorter by 6 bases and J shorter by 3 bases, with the junction holding 8 bases beyond the gene matches. As regards this clonotype: This clone's antigen is unknown. No per-base quality is available; no much larger clone lies one base away.

The sequencer listed for this sample is Illumina HiSeq 1500. TCRdb reran the public reads through fastp at Q25 and MiXCR, keeping productive beta chains. Rows are combined by CDR3 protein, so each entry shows the most common genes and DNA. The sample includes around 530,000 distinct CDR3 sequences, with 15% to 20% observed a single time. Around 25% of the sample goes to the ten largest clones. This clonotype was sampled from a human donor in good health (CMV status not recorded). Some clones in this sample may be carry-over from other donors' samples. The sequence is built from TRBV9 and TRBJ1-6, and 8 bases in between align with TRBD1. Input material: CD8+ T cells from PBMCs. The CDR3 protein sequence reads: CASTEGTGVYNSPLHF. The sequence in DNA is TGTGCCAGCACCGAGGGGACAGGTGTCTATAATTCACCCCTCCACTTT.